Shown below are 18 T cell receptor beta chains from a single sample sequenced in a study of blood T cell repertoires in COVID-19. TCRdb's table, derived via immunoSEQ multiplex PCR, lists solely in-frame clones and lacks some. The data hold 98,000 or so clones, with over 80% observed a single time. The sample was peripheral blood. Every receptor here comes from a man aged 45-60 years with acute or convalescent COVID-19.

This clone was recorded a few times. This chain uses TRBV12-3 or TRBV12-4 with TRBJ1-5; the D is unclear. The CDR3 has 13 residues. V lost 3 bases and J 2 bases, leaving 5 bases between the germline ends. In DNA form, the CDR3 reads TGTGCCAGCAGTTTGTCTGGCAATCAGCCCCAGCATTTT. This gives the protein CASSLSGNQPQHF.

This rearrangement joins TRBV3-1 (or the pseudogene TRBV3-2) to TRBJ2-5, with TRBD2 matching 7 bases. CDR1 LGHDT and CDR2 YNNKEL come from the germline V gene (reference sequence). After removal of 5 bases from V and 3 bases from J, the junction contained 9 bases not matched to a gene. This CDR3 has 15 residues. The CDR3 sequence is CASSSVRGTKETQYF. The CDR3 nucleotides read TGTGCCAGCAGCAGCGTGCGGGGGACCAAAGAGACCCAGTACTTC.

Only a few counts were recorded for this clone. The chain is built from TRBV5-4 and TRBJ1-1; 9 positions agree with TRBD1. The CDR3 runs to 14 residues. Germline V gene lookup returns CDR1 SGHNT and CDR2 YYREEE (reference sequence). Losses at the gene ends were 5 bases for V and 1 base for J; bases not matched to a gene: 3. Here the CDR3 DNA reads TGTGCCAGCAGTCTGGACAGGGGGAACACTGAAGCTTTCTTT. Translated, it gives CASSLDRGNTEAFF.

This clone was counted between two and nine times. The chain carries TRBV5-1 and TRBJ2-1; TRBD2 agrees at 10 bases. The CDR3 runs 16 residues. The germline gives CDR1 SGHRS, CDR2 YFSETQ. Trimming cost V 0 bases and J 9 bases; bases outside gene matches: 9. The DNA for the CDR3 is TGCGCCAGCAGCTTGGCCCTCCACAGCGGGGGGGGTGAGCAGTTCTTC. Protein product: CASSLALHSGGGEQFF.

The chain joins TRBV19 to TRBJ2-7; a weak D match, TRBD1 (6 bases). V was pared by 7 bases and J by 0 bases, with 7 bases between. The CDR3 contains 12 residues. Looked up from germline, CDR1 is LNHDA and CDR2 is SQIVND (reference sequence). The CDR3 here is CASMDSSYEQYF. The CDR3, as DNA: TGTGCCAGTATGGACAGCTCCTACGAGCAGTACTTC.

This chain joins TRBV19 and TRBJ2-7; 8 bases line up with TRBD1. Germline V gene sequence: CDR1 LNHDA, CDR2 SQIVND (reference sequence). The CDR3 sequence is 14 residues long. V shed 5 bases, J shed 5 bases, and the junction held 8 bases outside the gene matches. The CDR3: CASSERQGRNEQYF. CDR3 DNA sequence: TGTGCCAGTAGTGAGCGACAGGGGAGGAACGAGCAGTACTTC.

V is TRBV28 and J is TRBJ2-7; D not certain. V was shortened by 6 bases and J by 2 bases, with 8 bases between the two germline ends. The CDR3 has 12 residues. From germline, CDR1 is MDHEN and CDR2 SYDVKM. The CDR3 is CASREPAYEQYF. CDR3 DNA: TGTGCCAGCAGGGAGCCGGCCTACGAGCAGTACTTC. Full variable domain (rest looked up from reference TRBV28 and TRBJ2-7): DVKVTQSSRYLVKRTGEKVFLECVQDMDHENMFWYRQDPGLGLRLIYFSYDVKMKEKGDIPEGYSVSREKKERFSLILESASTNQTSMYLCASREPAYEQYFGPGTRLTVT.

V is TRBV29-1 and J is TRBJ1-3; unclear D gene. The CDR3 runs 13 residues. CDR1 is SQVTM, CDR2 ANQGSEA, per germline. The V end lost 6 bases, the J end lost 4 bases, and 13 bases lay between the germline ends. The chain's CDR3 is CSVSAEVGNTIYF. Written as DNA, the CDR3 is TGCAGCGTCTCTGCTGAGGTCGGAAACACCATATATTTT.

This clone appeared a few times. The genes are TRBV27 and TRBJ2-7, with D tentatively TRBD2 (5 bases). V lost 5 bases and J lost 2, with 13 bases in between. The germline V gene encodes CDR1 MNHEY and CDR2 SMNVEV (reference sequence). The CDR3 runs 14 residues. DNA for the CDR3: TGTGCCAGCAGTCCGGTGGGGAGCACCTACGAGCAGTACTTC. Its translation: CASSPVGSTYEQYF.

This clone was recorded once. The rearrangement joins TRBV7-8 to TRBJ2-5, with TRBD2 matching over 15 bases. The CDR3 contains 17 residues. Trimming at V came to 5 bases and at J to 5 bases, leaving 9 bases not matched to a gene. From germline, CDR1 is SGHVS and CDR2 FQNEAQ. The CDR3 is CASSPVRGTSGRETQYF. The CDR3 DNA sequence: TGTGCCAGCAGCCCCGTTAGGGGGACTAGCGGGAGGGAGACCCAGTACTTC.

The chain has TRBV29-1 and TRBJ2-7; 8 bases match TRBD2. The CDR3 is 12 amino acids. V dropped 4 bases and J dropped 4; count of bases not matched to a gene: 3. Looked up from germline, CDR1 is SQVTM and CDR2 is ANQGSEA. This chain's CDR3 is CSVVASGYEQYF. The CDR3 DNA reads as TGCAGCGTTGTGGCTAGCGGGTACGAGCAGTACTTC.

V gene TRBV3-1 (or the pseudogene TRBV3-2) combines with J gene TRBJ2-3; 12 bases fit TRBD2. From germline, CDR1 is LGHDT and CDR2 YNNKEL (reference sequence). The CDR3 sequence is 16 residues long. V gave up 4 bases and J gave up 0 bases; unmatched junction bases: 2. The CDR3 sequence is CASSRGTSGSTDTQYF. The CDR3 region has the DNA TGTGCCAGCAGCCGAGGGACTAGCGGGAGCACAGATACGCAGTATTTT.

The chain uses TRBV6-6 and TRBJ2-7; D is perhaps TRBD1 (6 bases). Trimming took off 6 bases at V and 0 bases at J, with 15 bases between the two ends. The CDR3 totals 15 residues. Germline assignment: CDR1 MNHNY and CDR2 SVGAGI (reference sequence). CDR3 protein: CASRDTGSPSYEQYF. CDR3 bases: TGTGCCAGCAGGGATACAGGGTCTCCCTCCTACGAGCAGTACTTC.

The V and J genes are TRBV6-5 and TRBJ2-2; 9 positions match TRBD2. The germline V gene has CDR1 MNHEY and CDR2 SVGAGI. The CDR3 has 14 residues. V trimming: 7 bases; J trimming: 6 bases; junction bases outside the gene matches: 6. The CDR3 DNA reads as TGTGCCAGCACCCTATTAGCGGGAGCCGGGGAGCTGTTTTTT. This translates into CASTLLAGAGELFF.

This chain links TRBV27 with TRBJ2-1; 9 positions agree with TRBD1. Losses at the gene ends were 5 bases for V and 4 bases for J; bases not matched to a gene: 6. Per germline, CDR1 MNHEY and CDR2 SMNVEV (reference sequence). The CDR3 has 15 residues. This chain's CDR3 is CASSPPGQGYNEQFF. The CDR3 region has the DNA TGTGCCAGCAGTCCCCCGGGACAGGGTTACAATGAGCAGTTCTTC.

This chain uses TRBV5-4 with TRBJ1-3, with D possibly TRBD1 on 5 matching bases. The CDR3 has 13 amino acids. Per the germline V gene, CDR1 is SGHNT and CDR2 is YYREEE (reference sequence). V was trimmed by 5 bases and J by 8 bases, leaving 14 bases between them. The CDR3 here is CASSPRQGDTIYF. Here the CDR3 DNA reads TGTGCCAGCAGTCCCCGCCAAGGGGACACCATATATTTT.

The sample holds one count of this clone. The chain has TRBV6-5 and TRBJ1-2; possible D gene TRBD1, 6 bases. V lost 5 bases and J 4 bases, leaving 11 bases between the germline ends. The length of the CDR3 is 13 residues. Germline lookup yields CDR1 MNHEY and CDR2 SVGAGI. The CDR3 loop is CASSRGQLYGYTF. In nucleotides, the CDR3 is TGTGCCAGCAGTCGAGGACAGCTCTATGGCTACACCTTC.

This clone was counted only a few times. V is TRBV27 and J is TRBJ2-7, with 7 bases identical to TRBD1. CDR1 MNHEY and CDR2 SMNVEV come from the germline V gene (reference sequence). V lost 6 bases to trimming and J lost 3 bases; unmatched junction nucleotides: 11. The CDR3 has 15 amino acids. The CDR3 sequence: CASSRTYRGDYEQYF. CDR3 nucleotides: TGTGCCAGCAGCCGGACCTACAGGGGAGACTACGAGCAGTACTTC.